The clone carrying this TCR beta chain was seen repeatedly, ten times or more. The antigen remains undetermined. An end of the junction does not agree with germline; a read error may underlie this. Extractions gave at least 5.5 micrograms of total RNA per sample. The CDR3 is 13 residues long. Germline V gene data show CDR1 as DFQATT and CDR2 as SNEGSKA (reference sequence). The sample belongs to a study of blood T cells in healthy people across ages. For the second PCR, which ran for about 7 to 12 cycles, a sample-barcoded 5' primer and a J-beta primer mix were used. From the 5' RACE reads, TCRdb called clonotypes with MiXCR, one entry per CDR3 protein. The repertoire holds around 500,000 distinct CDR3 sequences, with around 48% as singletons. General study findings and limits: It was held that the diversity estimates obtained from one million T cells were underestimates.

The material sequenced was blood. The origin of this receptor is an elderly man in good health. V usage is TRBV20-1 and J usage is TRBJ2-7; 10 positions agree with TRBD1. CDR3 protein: CSARTGGFYEQYF. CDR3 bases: TGCAGCGCTAGGACAGGGGGTTTCTACGAGCAGTACTTC.